The next 3 T cell receptor beta chains were all read from a single sample in a study of monozygotic twins with inflammatory bowel disease (dated by TCRdb to between 2017 and 2020). Receptors were amplified or captured by 5' RACE. TCRdb names Illumina HiSeq 2500 as the instrument used. Each entry corresponds to one CDR3 protein sequence from reads that TCRdb reprocessed, and DNA is not given. The sample table includes around 370,000 distinct CDR3 sequences. The ten largest account for 2.6% of the sample. The source material was blood. The source is a human donor with ulcerative colitis or Crohn's disease, or a healthy co-twin of an affected twin (not recorded which).

V and J are TRBV5-6 and TRBJ2-7; the D gene TCRdb calls, TRBD1, cannot be checked with no DNA. The V gene's germline CDR1 is SGHDT and CDR2 YYEEEE. This CDR3 has 14 residues. CDR3 residues: CASSSGQGYDEQYF.

This sequence joins TRBV2 and TRBJ1-5. The CDR3 is 13 amino acids. The V gene's germline CDR1 is SNHLY and CDR2 FYNNEI. The CDR3 region is CASRLYSNQPQHF.

This chain connects TRBV6-1 to TRBJ1-1; absent DNA, TCRdb's TRBD1 call cannot be checked. Germline CDR1 reads MNHNS; CDR2 reads SASEGT. This CDR3 comprises 14 residues. The CDR3 loop is CASSDRVGNTEAFF.